This TCR beta chain was identified in a study of vaccination effects on CD4 cells after COVID-19. Study-wide background: Samples gathered post-vaccine arrived a median of 72 days past the second dose.

Study-level findings and limits: Vaccine- and infection-induced clones showed marked clonal contraction late following vaccination. In healthy vaccinees, only 1 of 255 vaccine-induced clones cross-reacted with common cold coronaviruses.

Within the ViraFEST assay, antigen-specific CD4+ T cells underwent expansion with viral peptide pools prior to sequencing. Culture lasted 10 days before CD4+ T cell isolation. The vaccine given was either BNT162b2 or mRNA-1273, in two doses. Cultures of under 2.5 million PBMC per well contained 10 IU/ml IL-2 plus 10 ug/ml peptides. Clones were read by immunoSEQ multiplex PCR, and TCRdb kept only the in-frame ones, dropping some. This table holds tens of thousands of clones, around four fifths found once. Turning to this clone: As yet, its antigen is unknown.

The sequencing used CD4+ T cells from PBMCs cultured with HCoV-OC43 spike peptides, collected after COVID-19 vaccination. Subset of the sample: HCoV-OC43 spike overlapping peptide pool stimulation. This TCR was recovered from a human donor who received a COVID-19 vaccine.

Here the CDR3 reads CASSEYGGNTEAFF. The CDR3 DNA follows: TGTGCCAGCAGTGAATATGGCGGGAACACTGAAGCTTTCTTT. This chain joins TRBV6-4 and TRBJ1-1, with no clear D. This CDR3 region has 14 residues. Trimming cost V 3 bases and J 1 base, with 9 bases left between them. Germline CDR1 and CDR2: MRHNA and SNTAGT.